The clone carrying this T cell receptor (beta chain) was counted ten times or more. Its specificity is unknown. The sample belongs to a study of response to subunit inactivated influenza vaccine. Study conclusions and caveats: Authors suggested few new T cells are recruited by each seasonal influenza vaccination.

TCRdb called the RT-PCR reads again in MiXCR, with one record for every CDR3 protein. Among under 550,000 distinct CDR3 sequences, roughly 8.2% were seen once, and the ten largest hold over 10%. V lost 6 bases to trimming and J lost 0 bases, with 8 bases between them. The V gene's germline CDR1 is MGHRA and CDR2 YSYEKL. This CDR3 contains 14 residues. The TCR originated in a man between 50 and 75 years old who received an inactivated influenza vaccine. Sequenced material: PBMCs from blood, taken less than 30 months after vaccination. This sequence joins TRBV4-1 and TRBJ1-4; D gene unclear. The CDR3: CASRETATNEKLFF. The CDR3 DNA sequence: TGCGCCAGCAGGGAGACTGCAACTAATGAAAAACTGTTTTTT.